Listed below are T cell receptor beta chains from one sample, sequenced in a study of shared clonotypes between healthy human individuals. Measured with immunoSEQ multiplex PCR; TCRdb has only the in-frame clones, and not every one. The table records around 600,000 clones, more than 95% of them present only once. Sequenced sample: naive CD8+ T cells sorted from blood. The receptor set was obtained from a man younger than 45 in good health. Each CDR3 is given with its conserved first and last residue. Fields, in order: V gene, clone size, CDR3 protein. Not all rows give a size; the values are once, few, many and, for expanded clones, a class.

TRBV5-1	NA	CASSLSSGNEQFF
TRBV7-5	few	CVRGWAEETQYF
TRBV30	NA	CAWSQTVRQPQHF
TRBV5-6	NA	CASMLAGGTRYNEQFF
TRBV6-5	NA	CASTFGPPRTEAFF
TRBV29-1	NA	CSVRLADYNEQFF
TRBV19	NA	CASSQDSTYPAEAFF
TRBV5-4	NA	CASSFRGLQSYEQYF
TRBV30	NA	CAWSPGGAYEQYF
TRBV2	NA	CASIGAGSSYEQYF
TRBV10-2	once	CASRGAGYNEQFF
TRBV5-1	NA	CASSLENRGRDGYTF